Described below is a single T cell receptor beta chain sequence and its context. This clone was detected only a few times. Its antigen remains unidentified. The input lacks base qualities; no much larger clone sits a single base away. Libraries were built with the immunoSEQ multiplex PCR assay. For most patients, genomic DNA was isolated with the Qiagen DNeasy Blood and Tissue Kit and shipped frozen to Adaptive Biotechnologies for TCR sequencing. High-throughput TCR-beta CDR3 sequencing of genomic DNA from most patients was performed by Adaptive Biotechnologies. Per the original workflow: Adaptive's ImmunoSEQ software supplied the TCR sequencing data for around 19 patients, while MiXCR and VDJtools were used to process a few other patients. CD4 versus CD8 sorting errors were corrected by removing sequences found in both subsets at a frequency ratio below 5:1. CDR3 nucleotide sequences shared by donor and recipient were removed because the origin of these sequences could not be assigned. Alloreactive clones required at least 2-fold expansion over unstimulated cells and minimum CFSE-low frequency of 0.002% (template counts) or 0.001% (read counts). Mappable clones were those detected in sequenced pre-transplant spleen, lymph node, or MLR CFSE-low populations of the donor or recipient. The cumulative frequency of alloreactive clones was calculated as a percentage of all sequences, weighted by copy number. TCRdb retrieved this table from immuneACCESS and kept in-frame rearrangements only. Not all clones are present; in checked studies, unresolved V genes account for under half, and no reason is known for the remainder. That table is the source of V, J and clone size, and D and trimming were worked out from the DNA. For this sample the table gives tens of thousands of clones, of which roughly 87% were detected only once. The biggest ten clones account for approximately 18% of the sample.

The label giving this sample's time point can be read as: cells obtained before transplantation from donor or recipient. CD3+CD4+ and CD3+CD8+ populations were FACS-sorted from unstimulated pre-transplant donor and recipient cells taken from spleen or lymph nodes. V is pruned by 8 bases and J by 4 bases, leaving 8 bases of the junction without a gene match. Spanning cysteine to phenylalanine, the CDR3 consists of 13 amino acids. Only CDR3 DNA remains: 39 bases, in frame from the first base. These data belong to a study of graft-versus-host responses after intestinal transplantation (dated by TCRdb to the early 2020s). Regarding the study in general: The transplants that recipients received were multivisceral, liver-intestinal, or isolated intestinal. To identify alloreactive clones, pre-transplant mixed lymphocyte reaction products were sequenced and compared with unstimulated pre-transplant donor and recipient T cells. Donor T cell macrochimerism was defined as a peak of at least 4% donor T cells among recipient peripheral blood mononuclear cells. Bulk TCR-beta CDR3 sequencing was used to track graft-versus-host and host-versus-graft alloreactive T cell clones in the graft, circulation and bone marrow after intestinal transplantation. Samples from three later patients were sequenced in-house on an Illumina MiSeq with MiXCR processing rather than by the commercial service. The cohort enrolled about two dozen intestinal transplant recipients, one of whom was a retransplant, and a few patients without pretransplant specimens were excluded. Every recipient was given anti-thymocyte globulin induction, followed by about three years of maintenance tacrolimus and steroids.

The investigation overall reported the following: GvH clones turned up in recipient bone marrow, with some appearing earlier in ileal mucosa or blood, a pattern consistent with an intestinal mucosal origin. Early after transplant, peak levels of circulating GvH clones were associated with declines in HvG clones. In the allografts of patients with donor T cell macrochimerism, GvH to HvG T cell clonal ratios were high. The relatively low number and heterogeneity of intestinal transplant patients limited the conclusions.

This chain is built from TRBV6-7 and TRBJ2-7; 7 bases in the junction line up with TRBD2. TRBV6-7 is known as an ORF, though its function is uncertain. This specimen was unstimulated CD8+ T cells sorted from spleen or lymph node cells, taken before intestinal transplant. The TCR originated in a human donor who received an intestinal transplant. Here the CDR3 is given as CASGRRETYEQYF. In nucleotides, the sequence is TGTGCCAGCGGTCGGCGGGAGACATACGAGCAGTACTTC.